Listed below are T cell receptor beta chains from one sample, sequenced in a study of CD8+CD57+ T cells in acquired aplastic anemia. TCRdb redid the calling of the reads with MiXCR, one entry per CDR3 protein. This table has about 190,000 distinct CDR3 sequences, about 53% appearing once. Material for sequencing was sorted CD4+, CD8+, or CD8+CD57+ T cells (not recorded which) from PBMCs. The origin of the receptors is a human donor in good health, serving as a control. Each CDR3 is given with its conserved first and last residue. The D gene is left open where the match is weak. Clone size is shown for a subset of rows, as once, few, many or a class of expanded clone.

>TRBJ2-5|TRBV2|TRBD2|18|-
TGTGCCAGCAGCCGAAGGGGAGTAGCGGGGGGGGACCAAGAGACCCAGTACTTC
CASSRRGVAGGDQETQYF
>TRBJ1-4|TRBV10-3|-|16|-
TGTGCCATCAGTGATCCACAGTCGGGTACAGGGGAAAAACTGTTTTTT
CAISDPQSGTGEKLFF
>TRBJ1-4|TRBV20-1|-|11|many
TGCAGTGTGGTAGGGAATGAAAAACTGTTTTTT
CSVVGNEKLFF
>TRBJ1-2|TRBV5-5|TRBD1|17|-
TGTGCCAGCAGCACTTGGGGAGGGGGCACCCCCTACTATGGCTACACCTTC
CASSTWGGGTPYYGYTF
>TRBJ2-3|TRBV24-1|TRBD2|16|-
TGTGCCACCAGTGATTCCAGCGGGGGGAGAGAAGATACGCAGTATTTT
CATSDSSGGREDTQYF
>TRBJ2-1|TRBV10-3|TRBD2|17|-
TGTGCCATCAGCCCCCCCTCGACTAGCGGGGGATACAATGAGCAGTTCTTC
CAISPPSTSGGYNEQFF
>TRBJ1-1|TRBV4-2|-|15|-
TGTGCCAGCAGCCAAGCAGGAGGGGGTTACACTGAAGCTTTCTTT
CASSQAGGGYTEAFF
>TRBJ2-5|TRBV4-3|TRBD1|16|many
TGCGCCAGCAGCCCCAGACAGGGGGTAAGCCAAGAGACCCAGTACTTC
CASSPRQGVSQETQYF
>TRBJ2-7|TRBV2|TRBD1|13|once
TGTGCCACAAGGACAGGGGGTATCTACGAGCAGTACTTC
CATRTGGIYEQYF
>TRBJ2-2|TRBV7-3|-|18|-
TGTGCCAGCAGCGCACACTTTGCCCCCGGGGCGAACACCGGGGAGCTGTTTTTT
CASSAHFAPGANTGELFF
>TRBJ2-4|TRBV18|-|15|-
TGTGCCAGCTCACCCAACGAGGGGACAAAAGACATTCAGTACTTC
CASSPNEGTKDIQYF
>TRBJ1-5|TRBV10-3|-|13|-
TGTGCCATCGAACGGACCCTTAATCAGCCCCAGCATTTT
CAIERTLNQPQHF
>TRBJ2-4|TRBV5-4|TRBD2|18|-
TGTGCCAGCAGCCACCTTATGACTAGCGGGGCAGCGAAAAACATTCAGTACTTC
CASSHLMTSGAAKNIQYF
>TRBJ2-7|TRBV3-1|-|14|many
TGTGCCAGCAGCCAATTAGTAGGGATGGGCGAGCAGTACTTC
CASSQLVGMGEQYF
>TRBJ2-1|TRBV2|-|15|-
TGTGCCAGCAGTAAGGGAGGGGGAGACTACAATGAGCAGTTCTTC
CASSKGGGDYNEQFF
>TRBJ2-7|TRBV20-1|-|10|-
TGCAGTGCCACCGGGACCGAGCAGTACTTC
CSATGTEQYF
>TRBJ1-2|TRBV28|TRBD1|13|few
TGTGCCAGCAGTTTCAGGGGGAGCTATGGCTACACCTTC
CASSFRGSYGYTF
>TRBJ2-5|TRBV7-2|TRBD2|14|many
TGTGCCAGCAGCAGCGGGGGGGCACGGGAGACCCAGTACTTC
CASSSGGARETQYF
>TRBJ2-3|TRBV7-9|TRBD2|14|-
TGTGCCAGCAGCCAACTAGCGCACACAGATACGCGGTATTTT
CASSQLAHTDTRYF
>TRBJ1-3|TRBV4-1|-|14|-
TGCGCCAGCAGCCAAGTGATGGTTGGAAACACCATATATTTT
CASSQVMVGNTIYF
>TRBJ2-3|TRBV7-9|TRBD2|16|few
TGTGCCAGCAGCCCCCTAGCGGGAGGGAACACAGATACGCAGTATTTT
CASSPLAGGNTDTQYF
>TRBJ1-2|TRBV6-4|-|15|once
TGTGCCAGCAGTGTCTCGAAGGCAGGCAACTATGGCTACACCTTC
CASSVSKAGNYGYTF
>TRBJ1-1|TRBV10-3|-|13|-
TGTGCCATCAGAAGGGGAGGGGGCACTGAAGCTTTCTTT
CAIRRGGGTEAFF
>TRBJ1-1|TRBV7-6|TRBD1|15|-
TGTGCCAGCAGCTCCAAGATGACAGGGAGTACTGAAGCTTTCTTT
CASSSKMTGSTEAFF
>TRBJ1-3|TRBV9|TRBD1|16|many
TGTGCCAGCAGCGTATTGACAGGGGGCTCTGGAAACACCATATATTTT
CASSVLTGGSGNTIYF
>TRBJ1-6|TRBV7-2|TRBD1|14|-
TGTGCCAGCAGCGACGACAGGGGAGGTTCACCCCTCCACTTT
CASSDDRGGSPLHF
>TRBJ2-3|TRBV5-4|-|15|-
TGTGCCAGCAGCCAGGGACAATTAATTACAGATACGCAGTATTTT
CASSQGQLITDTQYF
>TRBJ2-3|TRBV7-3|TRBD2|16|-
TGTGCCAGCAGCCTAACACTAGCGGGGCGCACAGATACGCAGTATTTT
CASSLTLAGRTDTQYF
>TRBJ2-5|TRBV20-1|TRBD2|15|once
TGCAGTGCTAGTAGGGCCGGGGGGGGGACGGAGACCCAGTACTTC
CSASRAGGGTETQYF
>TRBJ1-5|TRBV2|-|11|few
TGTGCCAGCAGGGTGGATCAGCCCCAGCATTTT
CASRVDQPQHF
>TRBJ2-1|TRBV11-2|TRBD2|15|-
TGTGCCAGCAGCTTAACCGGGAGGGGACACAATGAGCAGTTCTTC
CASSLTGRGHNEQFF
>TRBJ1-1|TRBV19|-|15|-
TGTGCCAGTAGTAGAGGGGGAGGATGGAACACTGAAGCTTTCTTT
CASSRGGGWNTEAFF
>TRBJ1-1|TRBV29-1|-|13|-
TGCAGCGTTGGGACCGCTAGGAACACTGAAGCTTTCTTT
CSVGTARNTEAFF
>TRBJ2-3|TRBV2|TRBD1|16|-
TGTGCCAGCAGTTTTTCCCGGGACAGGGGCACAGATACGCAGTATTTT
CASSFSRDRGTDTQYF
>TRBJ2-7|TRBV7-3|TRBD2|13|-
TGTGCCAGCAGCTTAGGGACTAGCGGGGGCCTCTACTTC
CASSLGTSGGLYF
>TRBJ2-7|TRBV7-4|-|16|-
TGTGCCAGCAGCTTAGCGAAGAGCAGAAGCTCCTACGAGCAGTACTTC
CASSLAKSRSSYEQYF
>TRBJ1-1|TRBV5-5|-|13|-
TGTGCCAGCAGCTGGGTTACCGGCACTGAAGCTTTCTTT
CASSWVTGTEAFF
>TRBJ2-7|TRBV19|-|14|-
TGTGCCAGTAGTATAGCGGGACAAACCTACGAGCAGTACTTC
CASSIAGQTYEQYF
>TRBJ1-2|TRBV7-9|TRBD1|16|-
TGTGCCAGCAGCTTAGCGCGGGGGACAGCTAACTATGGCTACACCTTC
CASSLARGTANYGYTF
>TRBJ1-4|TRBV7-9|TRBD1|16|many
TGTGCCAGCAGTCGACAGGGAGTCTTCCCGAATGAAAAACTGTTTTTT
CASSRQGVFPNEKLFF
>TRBJ2-4|TRBV30|-|13|-
TGTGCCTTCCGGGCCCCCTCAGGGAACATTCAGTACTTC
CAFRAPSGNIQYF
>TRBJ2-3|TRBV7-2|-|13|-
TGTGCCAGCAGCCCCCGACAGTTAGATACGCAGTATTTT
CASSPRQLDTQYF
>TRBJ1-1|TRBV2|TRBD1|14|-
TGTGCCAGCAGTGGGGACAGTTCGAACACTGAAGCTTTCTTT
CASSGDSSNTEAFF
>TRBJ1-6|TRBV7-8|TRBD1|14|-
TGTGCCAGCAGCCAGGGGGATTATAATTCATCCCCCCACTTT
CASSQGDYNSSPHF
>TRBJ2-7|TRBV25-1|TRBD1|15|-
TGCGCCAGCAGCCAAGACCGGACAGGGGGCTACGAGCAGTACTTC
CASSQDRTGGYEQYF
>TRBJ2-3|TRBV24-1|-|14|-
TGTGCCACCTGCCATAGGGTCGCCGCAGATACGCAGTATTTT
CATCHRVAADTQYF
>TRBJ1-5|TRBV2|TRBD1|18|once
TGTGCCAGCAGTCATAGACTAGCGGGGACAGGGGGCAGGCAGCCCCAGCATTTT
CASSHRLAGTGGRQPQHF
>TRBJ2-5|TRBV6-4|TRBD1|14|-
TGTGCCAGCGTTGGGACAGGGGGCGGGGAGACCCAGTACTTC
CASVGTGGGETQYF